The present T cell receptor beta chain was sequenced within a study of shared clonotypes between healthy human individuals. Study at large: Each donor's CD4 naive and CD4 memory cells filled three plates apiece, CD8 naive two, and CD8 memory one.

TCRdb's copy holds only in-frame clones and misses some; the assay was immunoSEQ multiplex PCR. The data contain hundreds of thousands of clones, about 96% of them seen just once; the ten biggest clones take up 0.11%. The study's findings and limits: Tissue TCR repertoires likely differ from these blood-only repertoires. In general, naive subsets displayed greater estimated richness than memory subsets did. Rarefaction demonstrated incomplete sorted-subset sequencing despite large depth.

The naive CD8 fraction comprised CD45RO-negative cells positively selected for CCR7 and excluded terminally differentiated effector memory CD45RA+ cells. About this clone: The antigen is unknown.

The sequence was obtained from a woman aged 30 to 39 in good health. Sequenced sample: naive CD8+ T cells sorted from blood.

The CDR3 spells CASSEIAGPYRETQYF. DNA for the CDR3: TGTGCCAGCAGTGAAATAGCGGGACCGTATAGAGAGACCCAGTACTTC. V and J are TRBV25-1 and TRBJ2-5, with TRBD2 matching 8 bases. The length of the CDR3 is 16 residues. CDR1 and CDR2 from the germline V gene are MGHDK and SYGVNS. V lost 2 bases to trimming and J lost 4 bases; unmatched junction nucleotides: 9.